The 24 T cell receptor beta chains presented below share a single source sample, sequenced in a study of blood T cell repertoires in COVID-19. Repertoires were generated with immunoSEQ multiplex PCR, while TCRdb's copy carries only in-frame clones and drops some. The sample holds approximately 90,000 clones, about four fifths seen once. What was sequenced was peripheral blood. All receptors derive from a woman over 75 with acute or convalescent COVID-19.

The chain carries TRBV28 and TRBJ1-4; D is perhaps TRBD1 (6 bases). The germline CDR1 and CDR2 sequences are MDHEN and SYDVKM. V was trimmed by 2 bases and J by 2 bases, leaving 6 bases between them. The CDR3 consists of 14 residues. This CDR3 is CASSLRGTNEKLFF. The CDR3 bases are TGTGCCAGCAGTTTAAGGGGGACTAATGAAAAACTGTTTTTT.

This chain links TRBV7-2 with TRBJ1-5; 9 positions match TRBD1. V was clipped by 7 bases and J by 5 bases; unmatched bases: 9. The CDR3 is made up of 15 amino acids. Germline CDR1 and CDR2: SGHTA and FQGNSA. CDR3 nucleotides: TGTGCCAGCACCGAACAGGGGGCGGGAGATCAGCCCCAGCATTTT. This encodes CASTEQGAGDQPQHF.

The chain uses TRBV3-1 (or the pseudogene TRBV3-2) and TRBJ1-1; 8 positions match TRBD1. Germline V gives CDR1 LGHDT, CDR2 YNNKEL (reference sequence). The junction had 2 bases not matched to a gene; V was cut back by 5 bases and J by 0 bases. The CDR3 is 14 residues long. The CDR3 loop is CASSEGQVNTEAFF. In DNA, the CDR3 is TGTGCCAGCAGCGAGGGACAGGTGAACACTGAAGCTTTCTTT.

The CDR3 sequence: CASSWTDENTEAFF. CDR3 DNA sequence: TGTGCCAGCAGTTGGACAGATGAGAACACTGAAGCTTTCTTT. The chain links TRBV28 to TRBJ1-1; tentatively, D is TRBD1 (6 bases). CDR1 and CDR2 from the germline V gene are MDHEN and SYDVKM. CDR3 size: 14 residues. Trimming pared 4 bases from V and 1 base from J, leaving 10 bases between.

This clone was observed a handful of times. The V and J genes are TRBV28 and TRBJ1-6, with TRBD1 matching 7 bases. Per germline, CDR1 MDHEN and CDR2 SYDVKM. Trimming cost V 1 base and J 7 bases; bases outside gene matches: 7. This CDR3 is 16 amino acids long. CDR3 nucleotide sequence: TGTGCCAGCAGTTTATCCCAGGGGGGATCAAATTCACCCCTCCACTTT. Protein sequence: CASSLSQGGSNSPLHF.

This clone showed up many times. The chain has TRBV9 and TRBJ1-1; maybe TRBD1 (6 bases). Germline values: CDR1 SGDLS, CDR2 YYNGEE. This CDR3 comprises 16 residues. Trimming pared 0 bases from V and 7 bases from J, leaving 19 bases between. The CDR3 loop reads CASSVVEGIRGDEAFF. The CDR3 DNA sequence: TGTGCCAGCAGCGTAGTAGAAGGGATCAGGGGAGATGAAGCTTTCTTT.

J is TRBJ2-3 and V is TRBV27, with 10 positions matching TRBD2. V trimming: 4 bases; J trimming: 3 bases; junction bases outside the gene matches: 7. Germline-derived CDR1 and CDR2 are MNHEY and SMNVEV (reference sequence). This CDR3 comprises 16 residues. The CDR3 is CASSSLQRGGTDTQYF. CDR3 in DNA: TGTGCCAGCAGTTCTCTACAGCGGGGGGGAACAGATACGCAGTATTTT.

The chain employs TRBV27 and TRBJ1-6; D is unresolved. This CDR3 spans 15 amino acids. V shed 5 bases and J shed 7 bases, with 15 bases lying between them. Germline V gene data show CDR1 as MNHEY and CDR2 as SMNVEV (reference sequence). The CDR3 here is CASSPRQDGNSPLHF. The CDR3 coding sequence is TGTGCCAGCAGTCCCCGTCAGGATGGAAATTCACCCCTCCACTTT.

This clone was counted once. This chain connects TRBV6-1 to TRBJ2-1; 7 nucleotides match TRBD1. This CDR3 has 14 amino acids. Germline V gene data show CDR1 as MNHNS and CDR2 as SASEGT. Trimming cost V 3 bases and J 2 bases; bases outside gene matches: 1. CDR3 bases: TGTGCCAGCAGTGAGACAGGGACCTACAATGAGCAGTTCTTC. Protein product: CASSETGTYNEQFF.

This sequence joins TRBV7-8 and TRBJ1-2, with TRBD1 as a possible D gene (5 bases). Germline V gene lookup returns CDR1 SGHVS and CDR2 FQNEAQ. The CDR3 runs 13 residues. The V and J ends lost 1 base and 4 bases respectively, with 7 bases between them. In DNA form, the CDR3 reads TGTGCCAGCAGCTTAGGACAGATCTATGGCTACACCTTC. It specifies CASSLGQIYGYTF.

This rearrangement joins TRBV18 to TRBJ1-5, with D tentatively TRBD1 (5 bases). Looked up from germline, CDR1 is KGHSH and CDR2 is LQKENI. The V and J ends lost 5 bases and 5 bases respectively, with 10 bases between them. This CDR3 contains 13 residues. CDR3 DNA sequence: TGTGCCAGCTCAGCAGGGATAGATCAGCCCCAGCATTTT. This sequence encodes CASSAGIDQPQHF. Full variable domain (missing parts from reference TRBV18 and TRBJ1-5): NAGVMQNPRHLVRRRGQEARLRCSPMKGHSHVYWYRQLPEEGLKFMVYLQKENIIDESGMPKERFSAEFPKEGPSILRIQQVVRGDSAAYFCASSAGIDQPQHFGDGTRLSIL.

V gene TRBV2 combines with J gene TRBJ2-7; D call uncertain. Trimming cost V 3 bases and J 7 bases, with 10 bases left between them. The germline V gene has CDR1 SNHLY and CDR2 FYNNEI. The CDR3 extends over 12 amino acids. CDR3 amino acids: CASSEAPSEQYF. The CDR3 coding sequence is TGTGCCAGCAGTGAGGCCCCCAGTGAGCAGTACTTC.

This CDR3 is CASSTNRDTEAFF. Written as DNA, the CDR3 is TGTGCCAGTAGTACTAATCGGGACACTGAAGCTTTCTTT. V and J are TRBV19 and TRBJ1-1; D is unresolved. Germline V gene lookup returns CDR1 LNHDA and CDR2 SQIVND (reference sequence). V lost 4 bases to trimming and J lost 3 bases, with 9 bases between them. The CDR3 runs to 13 residues.

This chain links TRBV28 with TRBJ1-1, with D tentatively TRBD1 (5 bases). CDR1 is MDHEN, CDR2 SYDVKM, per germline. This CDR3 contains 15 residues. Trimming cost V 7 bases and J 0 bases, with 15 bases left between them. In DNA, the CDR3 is TGTGCCAGCACCCCAGGGTACAACATGAACACTGAAGCTTTCTTT. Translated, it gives CASTPGYNMNTEAFF.

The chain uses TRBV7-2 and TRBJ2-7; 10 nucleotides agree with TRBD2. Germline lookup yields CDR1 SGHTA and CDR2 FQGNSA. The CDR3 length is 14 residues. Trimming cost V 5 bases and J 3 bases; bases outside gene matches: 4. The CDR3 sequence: CASSPAGGLYEQYF. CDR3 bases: TGTGCCAGCAGCCCAGCGGGAGGGCTCTACGAGCAGTACTTC.

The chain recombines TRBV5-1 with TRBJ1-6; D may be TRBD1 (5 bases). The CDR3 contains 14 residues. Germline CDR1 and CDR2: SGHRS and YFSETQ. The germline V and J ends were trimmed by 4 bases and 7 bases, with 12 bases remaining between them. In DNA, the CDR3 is TGCGCCAGCAGCGCCGGGGGTGAGAATTCACCCCTCCACTTT. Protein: CASSAGGENSPLHF.

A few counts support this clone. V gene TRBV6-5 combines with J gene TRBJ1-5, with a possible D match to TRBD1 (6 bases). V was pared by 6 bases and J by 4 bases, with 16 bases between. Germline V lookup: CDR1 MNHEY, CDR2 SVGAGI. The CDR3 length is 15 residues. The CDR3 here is CASSRVGQRNQPQHF. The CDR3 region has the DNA TGTGCCAGCAGCCGAGTAGGACAGAGAAATCAGCCCCAGCATTTT.

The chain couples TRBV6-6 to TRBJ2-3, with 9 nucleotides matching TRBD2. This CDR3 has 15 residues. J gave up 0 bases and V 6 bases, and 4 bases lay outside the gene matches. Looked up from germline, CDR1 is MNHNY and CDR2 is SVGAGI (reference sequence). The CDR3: CASRRLAASTDTQYF. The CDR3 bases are TGTGCCAGCAGAAGACTAGCGGCTAGCACAGATACGCAGTATTTT.

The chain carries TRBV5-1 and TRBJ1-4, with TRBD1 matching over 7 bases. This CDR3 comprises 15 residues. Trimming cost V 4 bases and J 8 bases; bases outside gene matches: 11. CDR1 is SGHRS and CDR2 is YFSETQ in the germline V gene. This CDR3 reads CASSPGGGGGEKLFF. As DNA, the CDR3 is TGCGCCAGCAGCCCCGGAGGGGGCGGTGGAGAAAAACTGTTTTTT.

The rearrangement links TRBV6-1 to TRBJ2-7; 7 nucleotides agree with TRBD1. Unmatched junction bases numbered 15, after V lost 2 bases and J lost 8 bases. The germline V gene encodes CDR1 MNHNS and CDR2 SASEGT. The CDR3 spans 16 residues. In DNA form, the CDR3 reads TGTGCCAGCAGTGAAAGTTTAGGGGGCAGGGGCGGTAAGCAGTACTTC. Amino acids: CASSESLGGRGGKQYF.

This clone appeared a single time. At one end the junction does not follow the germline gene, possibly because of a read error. The CDR3 region has the DNA TGTGCCAGCAGGAAGATTAGCGGAGGGAAACTCTTC. Protein: CASRKISGGKLF. V is TRBV28 and J is TRBJ2-1; D is possibly TRBD2 (6 bases). The germline CDR1 and CDR2 sequences are MDHEN and SYDVKM. The CDR3 contains 12 residues.

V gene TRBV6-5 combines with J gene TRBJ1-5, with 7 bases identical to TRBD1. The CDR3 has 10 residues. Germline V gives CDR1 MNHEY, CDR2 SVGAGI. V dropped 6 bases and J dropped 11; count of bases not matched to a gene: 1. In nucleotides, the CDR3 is TGTGCCAGCAGGGACAGGTCCCAGCATTTT. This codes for CASRDRSQHF.

The CDR3 spells CASSPFSRAPVDGEQFF. CDR3 DNA: TGTGCCAGCAGCCCCTTTTCCAGGGCACCAGTGGATGGTGAGCAGTTCTTC. The rearrangement uses TRBV3-1 (or the pseudogene TRBV3-2) and TRBJ2-1; tentatively, D is TRBD1 (5 bases). V was pared by 4 bases and J by 9 bases, with 25 bases between. Germline-derived CDR1 and CDR2 are LGHDT and YNNKEL (reference sequence). CDR3 length equals 17 residues.

The CDR3 nucleotides are TGTGCCAGCAGCTATGGGGCCGCAAACAATGAGCAGTTCTTC. Residues: CASSYGAANNEQFF. The rearrangement links TRBV11-3 to TRBJ2-1; D might be TRBD1 (5 bases). This CDR3 region has 14 residues. V was clipped by 4 bases and J by 5 bases, with 12 bases between them. CDR1 and CDR2 from the germline V gene are SGHNT and YENEEA.